This TCR beta chain derives from a study of T cell repertoires in cytomegalovirus infection. Study observations and caveats: What dominated the ex vivo response were HLA-C-restricted CMV-specific TCR beta clonotypes. Based on cumulative public TCR beta family frequency, carriers of CMV plus the relevant HLA were identified.

On this clonotype itself: Its specificity is not known.

TCRdb recomputed calls from the reads with MiXCR, one row per CDR3 protein. Of roughly 280,000 distinct CDR3 sequences in the sample, around 13% were seen once. The sample was PBMCs. The sequence derives from a human donor in good health (CMV status not recorded). Some clones in this sample may be carry-over from other donors' samples.

Here the CDR3 reads CASSFPGTSYEQYF. The CDR3, as DNA: TGTGCCAGCAGTTTCCCCGGGACTTCCTACGAGCAGTACTTC. The chain couples TRBV2 to TRBJ2-7; possible D gene TRBD2, 6 bases. V lost 5 bases and J lost 1, with 12 bases in between. The CDR3 contains 14 residues. Germline assignment: CDR1 SNHLY and CDR2 FYNNEI.